Following are 7 T cell receptor beta chains from one sample sequenced in a study of T cells expressing NK-cell markers (dated by TCRdb to the early 2020s). Library creation used 5' RACE. Instrument on record: Illumina HiSeq 2000. Through TCRdb reprocessing, the reads give one entry per CDR3 protein sequence; DNA is omitted. This specimen's table enumerates fewer than 300,000 distinct CDR3 sequences. The ten top clones hold roughly 4.2% of the sample. The sequenced sample was blood T cells: a sorted CD56 or NKG2C T cell subset, CD4+ or CD8+ T cells, or bulk PBMC T cells (not recorded which). All receptors come from a woman aged 18-69 years in good health.

The CDR3 protein is CASSLARTNTGELFF. The chain recombines TRBV6-2 or TRBV6-3 with TRBJ2-2; the D gene TCRdb calls, TRBD2, cannot be checked with no DNA. The CDR3 spans 15 residues. Germline V CDR1 and CDR2: MNHEY, SVGEGT.

CDR3 loop: CASSPGRLSAQYF. The J gene is TRBJ2-3, the V gene TRBV28; TCRdb calls TRBD1, which cannot be checked without DNA. Germline CDR1 and CDR2: MDHEN and SYDVKM. This CDR3 spans 13 amino acids.

This rearrangement joins TRBV18 to TRBJ2-1; TCRdb's D gene call, TRBD2, goes unchecked for lack of DNA. The germline V gene has CDR1 KGHSH and CDR2 LQKENI. The CDR3 length is 15 residues. The CDR3 loop reads CASSPLASGTNEQFF. Drawing the rest from reference TRBV18 and TRBJ2-1, the complete variable domain is NAGVMQNPRHLVRRRGQEARLRCSPMKGHSHVYWYRQLPEEGLKFMVYLQKENIIDESGMPKERFSAEFPKEGPSILRIQQVVRGDSAAYFCASSPLASGTNEQFFGPGTRLTVL.

The gene calls are TRBV20-1 and TRBJ2-1; checking the TCRdb D call of TRBD2 is not possible without DNA. Germline V CDR1 and CDR2: DFQATT, SNEGSKA (reference sequence). The CDR3 loop spans 14 amino acids. CDR3 amino acids: CSAVTSGSYNEQFF.

This chain links TRBV29-1 with TRBJ2-7; absent DNA, TCRdb's TRBD1 call cannot be checked. Germline CDR1 reads SQVTM; CDR2 reads ANQGSEA. There are 13 residues in the CDR3. This chain's CDR3 is CSVFGQVEREQYF.

The chain combines TRBV5-6 with TRBJ1-1; TCRdb's D call, TRBD1, is unchecked because there is no DNA. The CDR3 loop spans 15 amino acids. CDR1 and CDR2 from the germline V gene are SGHDT and YYEEEE. CDR3 protein: CASSFRDSMNTEAFF.

The chain uses TRBV18 and TRBJ2-2. The CDR3 is made up of 17 amino acids. Germline V CDR1 and CDR2: KGHSH, LQKENI. CDR3 sequence: CASSPYRTISNTGELFF.